Below are 3 T cell receptor beta chains sequenced from a single sample in a study of T cells in Graves' hyperthyroidism and ophthalmopathy. RNA transcripts yielded amplified TCR beta CDR3 regions. The HTBI primer set served for first-round RT-PCR of the TCR CDR3. TCRdb reanalysed the multiplex PCR reads using MiXCR and keeps one entry per CDR3 protein. The top ten hold about 9% of the sample, which has about 840,000 distinct CDR3 sequences, 35% to 40% seen once. Sequenced: blood. These receptors came from a man between 18 and 35 years old with Graves' hyperthyroidism.

This clonotype appeared many times. The V and J genes are TRBV19 and TRBJ1-2; D perhaps matches TRBD1 (6 bases). This CDR3 has 11 residues. Germline lookup yields CDR1 LNHDA and CDR2 SQIVND (reference sequence). The V and J ends lost 9 bases and 8 bases respectively, with 13 bases between them. The CDR3 protein is CASRGGEGYTF. CDR3 DNA: TGTGCCAGCAGAGGGGGAGAAGGCTACACCTTC.

This clonotype was detected a few times. The V call is TRBV2, the J call TRBJ2-2; the match to TRBD2 covers 12 bases. Germline V CDR1 and CDR2: SNHLY, FYNNEI. Trimming removed 6 bases from V and 5 bases from J; junction bases left unmatched: 7. The CDR3 length is 16 residues. The CDR3 nucleotides are TGTGCCAGCAGCCAAGGCCTAGCGGGAGGGACCGGGGAGCTGTTTTTT. Translating gives CASSQGLAGGTGELFF.

The gene calls are TRBV6-5 and TRBJ1-1; 10 positions match TRBD1. The V gene end was trimmed by 6 bases and the J gene end by 1 base; junction bases not matched to a gene: 5. Per germline, CDR1 MNHEY and CDR2 SVGAGI. The CDR3 has 15 amino acids. CDR3 region: CASSPRDRGNTEAFF. CDR3 DNA sequence: TGTGCCAGCAGCCCCCGGGACAGGGGGAACACTGAAGCTTTCTTT.